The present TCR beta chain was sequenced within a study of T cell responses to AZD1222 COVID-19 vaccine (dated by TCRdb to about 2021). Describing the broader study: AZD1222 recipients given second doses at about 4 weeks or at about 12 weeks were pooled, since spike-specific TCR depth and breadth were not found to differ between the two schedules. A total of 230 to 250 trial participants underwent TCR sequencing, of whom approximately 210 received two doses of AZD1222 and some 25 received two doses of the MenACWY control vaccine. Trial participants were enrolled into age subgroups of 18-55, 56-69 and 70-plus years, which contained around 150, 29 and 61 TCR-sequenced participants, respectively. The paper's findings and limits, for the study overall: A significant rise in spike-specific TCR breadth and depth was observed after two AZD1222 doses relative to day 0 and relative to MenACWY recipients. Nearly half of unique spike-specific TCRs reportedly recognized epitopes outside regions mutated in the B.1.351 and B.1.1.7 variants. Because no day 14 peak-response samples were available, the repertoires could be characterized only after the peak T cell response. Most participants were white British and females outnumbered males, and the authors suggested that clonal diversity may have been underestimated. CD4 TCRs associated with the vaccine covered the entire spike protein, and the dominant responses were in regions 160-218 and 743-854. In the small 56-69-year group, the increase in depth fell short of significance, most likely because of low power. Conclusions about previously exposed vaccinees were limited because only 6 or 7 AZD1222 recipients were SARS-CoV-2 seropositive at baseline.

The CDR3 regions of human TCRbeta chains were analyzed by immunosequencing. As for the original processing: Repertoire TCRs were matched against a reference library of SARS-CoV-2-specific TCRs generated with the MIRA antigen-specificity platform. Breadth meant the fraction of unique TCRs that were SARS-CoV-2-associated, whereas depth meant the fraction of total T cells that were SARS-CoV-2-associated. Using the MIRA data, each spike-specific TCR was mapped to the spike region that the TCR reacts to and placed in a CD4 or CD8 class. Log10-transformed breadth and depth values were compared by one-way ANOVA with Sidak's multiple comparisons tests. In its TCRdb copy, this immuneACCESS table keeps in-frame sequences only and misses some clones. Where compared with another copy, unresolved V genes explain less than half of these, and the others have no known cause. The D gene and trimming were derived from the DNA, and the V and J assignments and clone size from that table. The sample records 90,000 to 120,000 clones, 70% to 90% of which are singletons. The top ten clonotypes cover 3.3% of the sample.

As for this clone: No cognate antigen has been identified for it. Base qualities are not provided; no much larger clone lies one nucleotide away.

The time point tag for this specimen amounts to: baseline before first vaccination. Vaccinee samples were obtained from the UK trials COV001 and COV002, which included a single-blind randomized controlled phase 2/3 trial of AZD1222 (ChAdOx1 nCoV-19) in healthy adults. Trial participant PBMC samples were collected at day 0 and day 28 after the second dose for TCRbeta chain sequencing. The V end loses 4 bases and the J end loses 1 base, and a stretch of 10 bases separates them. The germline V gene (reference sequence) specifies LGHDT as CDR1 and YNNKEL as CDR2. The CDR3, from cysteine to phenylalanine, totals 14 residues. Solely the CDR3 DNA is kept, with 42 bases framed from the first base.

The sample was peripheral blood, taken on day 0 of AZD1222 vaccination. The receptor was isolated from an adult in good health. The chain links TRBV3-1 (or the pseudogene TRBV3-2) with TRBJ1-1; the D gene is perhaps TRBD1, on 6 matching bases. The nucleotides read TGTGCCAGCAGCCCCACGGACAGGAACACTGAAGCTTTCTTT. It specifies CASSPTDRNTEAFF.